A single sample is the source of the 23 T cell receptor beta chains below, sequenced in a study of Graves' ophthalmopathy and Graves' hyperthyroidism. Amplified material comprised TCR beta CDR3 regions derived from RNA transcripts. The first-round RT-PCR employed HTBI primers together with the Qiagen OneStep RT-PCR kit. A multiplex PCR was then performed as the second round. TCRdb redid the calling of the multiplex PCR reads with MiXCR, one entry per CDR3 protein. This table has 650,000 to 800,000 distinct CDR3 sequences, about 41% appearing once. The sequenced material came from peripheral blood. The source is an adult man with Graves' ophthalmopathy.

V usage is TRBV19 and J usage is TRBJ1-5, with 8 nucleotides matching TRBD1. V dropped 3 bases and J dropped 3; count of bases not matched to a gene: 10. Per germline, CDR1 LNHDA and CDR2 SQIVND (reference sequence). CDR3 length: 17 amino acids. CDR3 residues: CASSIAGQGTPNQPQHF. CDR3 nucleotide sequence: TGTGCCAGTAGTATCGCAGGACAGGGCACACCCAATCAGCCCCAGCATTTT.

This clonotype was counted a few times. V gene TRBV9 combines with J gene TRBJ2-5, with TRBD1 matching 7 bases. The trim removed 4 bases at V and 9 bases at J, leaving 15 bases unmatched. The CDR3 sequence is 15 residues long. CDR1 is SGDLS, CDR2 YYNGEE, per germline. The CDR3 nucleotides are TGTGCCAGCAGCCCAGGGGGAATCGTCAATCAGCCCCAGTACTTC. Amino acids: CASSPGGIVNQPQYF.

On this clonotype itself: This likely comes from a read error, as the CDR3 has no conserved phenylalanine or tryptophan at its end. The chain links TRBV29-1 to TRBJ2-1; tentatively, D is TRBD1 or TRBD2 (5 bases each). Trimming left V 3 bases short and J 8 bases short, with 14 bases between. The germline V gene encodes CDR1 SQVTM and CDR2 ANQGSEA. The CDR3 loop spans 13 amino acids. The CDR3 DNA follows: TGCAGCGTTGAGATCGGGGCCTTAGATGAGCAGTTCTTA. Encoded protein: CSVEIGALDEQFL.

The genes are TRBV24-1 and TRBJ1-5; D not resolved. V was clipped by 2 bases and J by 14 bases, with 18 bases between them. The CDR3 contains 14 residues. Germline CDR1 reads KGHDR; CDR2 reads SFDVKD. The DNA for the CDR3 is TGTGCCACCAGTGATTCCCTAGCGGGGAGCTACGAGCATTTT. Encoded protein: CATSDSLAGSYEHF.

The chain uses TRBV2 and TRBJ1-5; 9 bases map to TRBD1. The V and J ends lost 5 bases and 8 bases, in that order; junction bases with no gene match: 13. Germline V CDR1 and CDR2: SNHLY, FYNNEI. The CDR3 has 16 amino acids. The CDR3 DNA sequence: TGTGCCAGCAGTTCCTCCGGGACAGGGCCAAATAAGCCCCAGCATTTT. Its protein product is CASSSSGTGPNKPQHF.

There are many counts of this clonotype. The chain is built from TRBV10-3 and TRBJ2-2; no reliable D call. Trimming shortened V by 3 bases and J by 4 bases, and 9 bases separated the two germline ends. The germline V gene has CDR1 ENHRY and CDR2 SYGVKD. This CDR3 has 14 residues. Here the CDR3 reads CAISERTVTGELFF. The CDR3 DNA sequence: TGTGCCATCAGTGAAAGGACGGTCACCGGGGAGCTGTTTTTT.

The rearrangement links TRBV7-3 to TRBJ1-2; the D gene is possibly TRBD1 (6 bases). This CDR3 region has 16 residues. Trimming shortened V by 5 bases and J by 3 bases, and 19 bases separated the two germline ends. Germline V gene lookup returns CDR1 SGHTA and CDR2 FQGTGA. CDR3: CASSPRQEDSHYGYTF. CDR3 nucleotide sequence: TGTGCCAGCAGCCCAAGACAGGAGGACAGCCACTATGGCTACACCTTC.

There are many counts of this clonotype. This chain uses TRBV7-9 with TRBJ1-1; D remains unclear. Germline V lookup: CDR1 SEHNR, CDR2 FQNEAQ (reference sequence). Trimming removed 7 bases at V and 1 base at J, with 10 bases between. The CDR3 has 13 residues. CDR3 in DNA: TGTGCCAGCACCCTTACAACGAACACTGAAGCTTTCTTT. It is translated as CASTLTTNTEAFF.

The chain carries TRBV4-1 and TRBJ2-3; the D is unclear. Trimming stripped 0 bases from V and 7 bases from J, with 8 bases between. This CDR3 has 13 residues. Per the germline V gene, CDR1 is MGHRA and CDR2 is YSYEKL. The CDR3 region is CASSQDYTYTQYF. As DNA, the CDR3 is TGCGCCAGCAGCCAAGATTATACGTATACGCAGTATTTT.

The table lists this clonotype with many counts. The genes are TRBV10-3 and TRBJ1-1; a possible D gene is TRBD1 (5 bases). V lost 1 base and J lost 1, with 10 bases in between. Germline assignment: CDR1 ENHRY and CDR2 SYGVKD. This CDR3 is 15 amino acids long. The CDR3 bases are TGTGCCATCAGTGAGTTAGCAGGGCGGAACACTGAAGCTTTCTTT. Translating gives CAISELAGRNTEAFF.

V gene TRBV2 combines with J gene TRBJ1-5; 10 bases are shared with TRBD1. The CDR3 sequence is 14 residues long. From germline, CDR1 is SNHLY and CDR2 FYNNEI. V shed 8 bases, J shed 3 bases, and the junction held 4 bases outside the gene matches. The CDR3 protein is CASAGQGNNQPQHF. Written as DNA, the CDR3 is TGTGCCAGCGCGGGACAGGGGAACAATCAGCCCCAGCATTTT. Variable domain in full (rest from reference TRBV2 and TRBJ1-5): EPEVTQTPSHQVTQMGQEVILRCVPISNHLYFYWYRQILGQKVEFLVSFYNNEISEKSEIFDDQFSVERPDGSNFTLKIRSTKLEDSAMYFCASAGQGNNQPQHFGDGTRLSIL.

The chain recombines TRBV12-3 or TRBV12-4 with TRBJ2-7, with 11 nucleotides matching TRBD2. V shed 6 bases and J 2 bases; nucleotides not matched to a gene: 12. The CDR3 extends over 17 amino acids. The CDR3 DNA reads as TGTGCCAGCAGCCAAGATTCGGGTAGCGGGGGGGCCTACGAGCAGTACTTC. This codes for CASSQDSGSGGAYEQYF.

This clonotype was seen a single time. The rearrangement links TRBV11-2 to TRBJ1-6; no firm D call. The V and J ends lost 5 bases and 10 bases respectively, with 15 bases between them. Germline V gives CDR1 SGHAT, CDR2 FQNNGV. The length of the CDR3 is 14 residues. The CDR3 reads CASSTGLRGSPLHF. The CDR3 nucleotides read TGTGCCAGCAGCACCGGGCTCAGAGGGTCACCCCTCCACTTT.

The chain links TRBV6-1 to TRBJ2-7; 7 nucleotides agree with TRBD1. With V trimmed by 4 bases and J by 4 bases, 7 bases remained unmatched. CDR3 size: 14 residues. Per germline, CDR1 MNHNS and CDR2 SASEGT. CDR3 amino acids: CASSVRDSLYEQYF. The DNA of the CDR3 is TGTGCCAGCAGTGTCCGGGACAGCCTTTACGAGCAGTACTTC.

This rearrangement joins TRBV5-1 to TRBJ2-2; the D is unclear. The germline V gene encodes CDR1 SGHRS and CDR2 YFSETQ. V was shortened by 6 bases and J by 0 bases, with 12 bases between the two germline ends. The CDR3 totals 15 residues. CDR3 sequence reads: CASTPGGANTGELFF. In DNA, the CDR3 is TGCGCCAGCACCCCAGGCGGCGCGAACACCGGGGAGCTGTTTTTT.

This clonotype was counted at least ten times. The chain's CDR3 is CASSQEPQGIGSPLHF. In DNA, the CDR3 is TGCGCCAGCAGCCAAGAACCACAGGGTATTGGTTCACCCCTCCACTTT. The genes are TRBV4-1 and TRBJ1-6; TRBD1 might be the D (6 bases). Trimming removed 0 bases from V and 9 bases from J, with 15 bases in between. CDR1 is MGHRA, CDR2 YSYEKL, per germline. This CDR3 spans 16 amino acids.

This clonotype was seen repeatedly, ten times or more. The chain has TRBV12-3 or TRBV12-4 and TRBJ1-6, with 7 bases fitting TRBD1. V lost 6 bases to trimming and J lost 8 bases; unmatched junction nucleotides: 10. The CDR3 loop spans 15 amino acids. The CDR3 is CASRKQGVRDSPLHF. CDR3 DNA sequence: TGTGCCAGCAGGAAGCAGGGGGTAAGGGATTCACCCCTCCACTTT.

This clonotype was seen many times. The V gene is TRBV25-1, the J gene TRBJ2-2; D possibly corresponds to TRBD1 (5 bases). Trimming removed 8 bases at V and 2 bases at J, with 12 bases between. Germline CDR1 reads MGHDK; CDR2 reads SYGVNS. CDR3 length equals 14 residues. CDR3 residues: CASQGFGNTGELFF. In DNA, the CDR3 is TGTGCCAGCCAGGGTTTCGGAAACACCGGGGAGCTGTTTTTT.

Worth noting for this clonotype: A much larger clone lies one base from this, so it may be a read error. The rearrangement links TRBV10-2 to TRBJ2-5, with TRBD2 matching over 10 bases. CDR3 length: 13 amino acids. V was clipped by 6 bases and J by 7 bases; unmatched bases: 5. Germline V gene sequence: CDR1 WSHSY, CDR2 SAAADI. Here the CDR3 reads CASRGLAEGTQYF. The CDR3 DNA reads as TGCGCCAGCAGAGGACTAGCGGAAGGGACCCAGTACTTC.

The chain combines TRBV29-1 with TRBJ2-5; D gene unclear. The germline V and J ends were trimmed by 4 bases and 9 bases, with 18 bases remaining between them. The CDR3 totals 13 residues. Germline CDR1 is SQVTM and CDR2 is ANQGSEA. The CDR3 DNA sequence: TGCAGCGTTGCCACATCATCGGGTCAGCCCCAGTACTTC. Encoded protein: CSVATSSGQPQYF.

A note on this clonotype: One end of the junction does not line up with germline, which may come from a read error. V gene TRBV9 combines with J gene TRBJ2-5; maybe TRBD2 (6 bases). Germline loops: CDR1 SGDLS, CDR2 YYNGEE. The CDR3 extends over 15 amino acids. The DNA for the CDR3 is TGTGCCAGCAGCGTAGGAGGGACTCCCCGAGAGACCCAGCACTTC. This gives the protein CASSVGGTPRETQHF.

The chain couples TRBV10-3 to TRBJ2-7; D unclear. The V end lost 10 bases, the J end lost 2 bases, and 15 bases lay between the germline ends. Germline V gene data show CDR1 as ENHRY and CDR2 as SYGVKD. There are 13 residues in the CDR3. CDR3 loop: CATSRRIPYEQYF. The CDR3 region has the DNA TGTGCCACCAGCCGACGGATTCCCTACGAGCAGTACTTC.

This clonotype occurred many times. The gene calls are TRBV29-1 and TRBJ2-7; D unclear. Germline V CDR1 and CDR2: SQVTM, ANQGSEA. The CDR3 has 12 residues. Trimming took off 4 bases at V and 6 bases at J, with 13 bases between the two ends. The CDR3 DNA reads as TGCAGCGTTGCCCCGACTCGCGCCGAGCAGTACTTC. This codes for CSVAPTRAEQYF.